The 24 T cell receptor beta chains listed next were all sequenced from one sample in a study of blood T cells in healthy people across ages. PCR was performed a second time for about 6 to 12 cycles using a sample-barcoded 5' primer and a J-beta primer mix. TCRdb recomputed calls from the 5' RACE reads with MiXCR, one row per CDR3 protein. This table holds 700,000 to 800,000 distinct CDR3 sequences, about 42% found once. The specimen was blood. The receptor set was obtained from a woman aged 55-69 years in good health.

The CDR3: CASSWRGQGILAGRLNTGELFF. CDR3 sequence (DNA): TGTGCCAGCAGTTGGCGGGGACAGGGTATTCTAGCGGGAAGATTGAACACCGGGGAGCTGTTTTTT. The rearrangement uses TRBV27 and TRBJ2-2; perhaps D is TRBD1 or TRBD2 (9 bases each). Germline V lookup: CDR1 MNHEY, CDR2 SMNVEV (reference sequence). With 4 bases removed from V and 1 base from J, the gap between germline ends came to 31 bases. The CDR3 has 22 residues.

This clonotype was counted between two and nine times. The rearrangement joins TRBV6-2 or TRBV6-3 to TRBJ2-7, with TRBD1 matching over 10 bases. This CDR3 contains 14 residues. Germline loops: CDR1 MNHEY, CDR2 SVGEGT. The J segment lost 6 bases and the V segment lost 6 bases, leaving 8 bases of the junction unmatched. The CDR3 DNA reads TGTGCCAGCAGGACAGGGGGCTCGGGATTCGAGCAGTACTTC. This sequence encodes CASRTGGSGFEQYF.

This clonotype was seen only a few times. The chain links TRBV27 to TRBJ1-1; D is possibly TRBD1 (5 bases). Germline CDR1 is MNHEY and CDR2 is SMNVEV (reference sequence). The CDR3 is 14 amino acids. With 8 bases removed from V and 1 base from J, the gap between germline ends came to 14 bases. The CDR3 DNA is TGTGCCAGCCCTTGGGACCCAGGGAACACTGAAGCTTTCTTT. Translated: CASPWDPGNTEAFF.

This chain links TRBV27 with TRBJ1-6, with a tentative D call TRBD1 (6 bases). V was cut by 2 bases and J by 7 bases, with 18 bases left in between. The CDR3 totals 17 residues. Germline CDR1 is MNHEY and CDR2 is SMNVEV (reference sequence). The CDR3 loop is CASSLSRGARRNSPLHF. The CDR3 DNA is TGTGCCAGCAGTTTAAGTCGGGGGGCGAGGCGGAATTCACCCCTCCACTTT.

The chain joins TRBV4-2 to TRBJ2-5; perhaps TRBD1 as D (5 bases). Germline CDR1 and CDR2: LGHNA and YNFKEQ. Trimming cost V 4 bases and J 11 bases, with 20 bases left between them. The CDR3 has 14 residues. The CDR3 nucleotides are TGTGCCAGCAGCCGCAAGACAGTGGGGAATGAGCAGTACTTC. Its protein is CASSRKTVGNEQYF.

This sequence joins TRBV28 and TRBJ2-5, with no clear D. Trimming took 5 bases from V and 2 from J, leaving 9 bases between them. This CDR3 comprises 13 residues. Germline V gene lookup returns CDR1 MDHEN and CDR2 SYDVKM. CDR3 region: CASSEGRQETQYF. The CDR3 DNA reads TGTGCCAGCAGTGAAGGGCGGCAAGAGACCCAGTACTTC.

In its sample, this clonotype was seen once. V usage is TRBV5-6 and J usage is TRBJ2-3; a possible D gene is TRBD2 (6 bases). The V gene lost 6 bases and the J gene lost 0 bases, with 17 bases spanning the gap. Germline V CDR1 and CDR2: SGHDT, YYEEEE. CDR3 length: 16 residues. CDR3 coding DNA: TGTGCCAGCAACGCGGCGGGACCCACTAGCACAGATACGCAGTATTTT. Translating gives CASNAAGPTSTDTQYF.

This clonotype turned up a few times. The chain is built from TRBV29-1 and TRBJ1-4, with no clear D. The CDR3 covers 13 residues. Germline loops: CDR1 SQVTM, CDR2 ANQGSEA. Between the trimmed V and J ends, which lost 6 bases and 5 bases, there was a span of 13 bases. For the CDR3, the DNA is TGCAGCGTCGTAAGCCCCCCGAATGAAAAACTGTTTTTT. It encodes CSVVSPPNEKLFF.

Details on this clonotype: One junction end disagrees with the germline gene, perhaps due to a read error. The chain has TRBV3-1 and TRBJ2-5; D possibly corresponds to TRBD1 (5 bases). CDR1 is LGHDT and CDR2 is YNNKEL in the germline V gene (reference sequence). This CDR3 region has 12 residues. The CDR3 reads CAGSQDSRTQYF. In DNA, the CDR3 is TGTGCCGGCAGCCAAGACAGCCGGACCCAGTACTTC.

V usage is TRBV6-5 and J usage is TRBJ2-1; 9 nucleotides agree with TRBD1. V dropped 7 bases and J dropped 2; count of bases not matched to a gene: 6. The length of the CDR3 is 15 residues. The germline gives CDR1 MNHEY, CDR2 SVGAGI. The CDR3 sequence is CASKTGTGPYNEQFF. CDR3 bases: TGTGCCAGCAAAACCGGGACAGGGCCCTACAATGAGCAGTTCTTC.

Only a few counts were recorded for this clonotype. The gene calls are TRBV3-1 and TRBJ2-7; 15 bases match TRBD2. CDR1 LGHDT and CDR2 YNNKEL come from the germline V gene (reference sequence). The junction had 5 bases not matched to a gene; V was cut back by 5 bases and J by 3 bases. CDR3 size: 16 residues. The CDR3 protein is CASSGGLAGGNYEQYF. As DNA, the CDR3 is TGTGCCAGCAGCGGCGGACTAGCGGGGGGGAACTACGAGCAGTACTTC.

This clonotype was seen a few times. The chain is built from TRBV10-3 and TRBJ2-7; 13 bases agree with TRBD2. The CDR3 extends over 15 amino acids. Germline CDR1 reads ENHRY; CDR2 reads SYGVKD. The J segment lost 7 bases and the V segment lost 6 bases, leaving 9 bases of the junction unmatched. CDR3 coding DNA: TGTGCCATCAGCTCCGGACTAGCGGGAGTGAATGAGCAGTACTTC. This gives the protein CAISSGLAGVNEQYF.

This clonotype showed up many times. The V and J genes are TRBV7-9 and TRBJ1-4; 10 positions agree with TRBD1. Germline CDR1 and CDR2: SEHNR and FQNEAQ (reference sequence). Trimming removed 5 bases from V and 6 bases from J; junction bases left unmatched: 3. There are 14 residues in the CDR3. In DNA, the CDR3 is TGTGCCAGCAGCCCCGGGACAGGGGATGAAAAACTGTTTTTT. Protein: CASSPGTGDEKLFF.

The chain joins TRBV5-1 to TRBJ2-1, with D uncertain. V gave up 2 bases and J gave up 13 bases, with 22 bases separating them. Germline V gene sequence: CDR1 SGHRS, CDR2 YFSETQ. This CDR3 region has 15 residues. The CDR3 nucleotides are TGCGCCAGCAGCTTAACACAAGATCATCAAGAGACCCAGTTCTTC. Translating gives CASSLTQDHQETQFF. Filled out from reference TRBV5-1 and TRBJ2-1, the complete variable domain reads KAGVTQTPRYLIKTRGQQVTLSCSPISGHRSVSWYQQTPGQGLQFLFEYFSETQRNKGNFPGRFSGRQFSNSRSEMNVSTLELGDSALYLCASSLTQDHQETQFFGPGTRLTVL.

The CDR3 sequence is CMQSPGTSRLGGCGEQFF. The CDR3 region has the DNA TGCATGCAAAGCCCCGGGACTAGTCGCTTAGGAGGGTGTGGTGAGCAGTTCTTC. The rearrangement links TRBV29-1 to TRBJ2-1, with 8 positions matching TRBD2. Germline CDR1 reads SQVTM; CDR2 reads ANQGSEA. CDR3 length: 18 residues.

The rearrangement joins TRBV7-3 to TRBJ2-3; TRBD2 aligns across 7 bases. Germline CDR1 is SGHTA and CDR2 is FQGTGA. Trimming at V came to 5 bases and at J to 4 bases, leaving 6 bases not matched to a gene. CDR3 length: 14 amino acids. CDR3 protein: CASSARTSADTQYF. CDR3 sequence (DNA): TGTGCCAGCAGCGCTAGGACTAGTGCAGATACGCAGTATTTT.

This rearrangement joins TRBV12-5 to TRBJ2-3, with TRBD2 identical over 12 bases. The CDR3 has 14 amino acids. Germline V gene lookup returns CDR1 LGHNT and CDR2 FRNRAP. Germline trimming cut 7 bases from V and 5 bases from J; bases unmatched to any gene: 4. The CDR3 DNA sequence: TGTGCTAGTGCCATGGGACTAGCGGGAGATACGCAGTATTTT. Its protein product is CASAMGLAGDTQYF.

The genes are TRBV4-3 and TRBJ1-5; perhaps TRBD1 as D (6 bases). The CDR3 runs 15 residues. V dropped 0 bases and J dropped 4 bases, with 10 bases sitting between them. Germline loops: CDR1 LGHNA, CDR2 YSLEER. In nucleotides, the CDR3 is TGCGCCAGCAGCCAAGACGGGACAAGGAATCAGCCCCAGCATTTT. It is translated as CASSQDGTRNQPQHF.

Many counts were recorded for this clonotype. This rearrangement joins TRBV7-2 to TRBJ2-5; TRBD2 matches 8 bases. Germline V gene data show CDR1 as SGHTA and CDR2 as FQGNSA. Trimming at V came to 1 base and at J to 2 bases, leaving 3 bases not matched to a gene. This CDR3 contains 15 residues. The CDR3 DNA is TGTGCCAGCAGCTTAGTTGTAGCGGGGCAAGAGACCCAGTACTTC. Protein: CASSLVVAGQETQYF.

In its sample, this clonotype was seen a few times. The chain combines TRBV27 with TRBJ2-1, with a possible D match to TRBD2 (6 bases). The CDR3 extends over 14 amino acids. V gave up 3 bases and J gave up 6 bases, with 12 bases separating them. CDR1 MNHEY and CDR2 SMNVEV come from the germline V gene (reference sequence). CDR3 DNA: TGTGCCAGCAGTTTCAAGACTAGTCGCAATGAGCAGTTCTTC. The encoded protein is CASSFKTSRNEQFF.

This clonotype was found many times. The rearrangement links TRBV29-1 to TRBJ2-1; 7 bases are shared with TRBD1. The CDR3 has 13 amino acids. V trimming: 4 bases; J trimming: 5 bases; junction bases outside the gene matches: 5. The V gene's germline CDR1 is SQVTM and CDR2 ANQGSEA. CDR3: CSVGGRGNNEQFF. The CDR3, as DNA: TGCAGCGTTGGGGGCAGGGGGAACAATGAGCAGTTCTTC.

The J gene is TRBJ2-1, the V gene TRBV3-1, with D unresolved. This CDR3 region has 13 residues. V was shortened by 0 bases and J by 12 bases, with 12 bases between the two germline ends. Germline CDR1 is LGHDT and CDR2 is YNNKEL (reference sequence). CDR3 region: CASSQESLGVQFF. Here the CDR3 DNA reads TGTGCCAGCAGCCAAGAAAGTCTAGGCGTGCAGTTCTTC.

This clonotype was seen once. The J gene is TRBJ2-7, the V gene TRBV6-6; unclear D gene. V dropped 7 bases and J dropped 7 bases, with 14 bases sitting between them. Germline CDR1 and CDR2: MNHNY and SVGAGI (reference sequence). The CDR3 length is 12 residues. The DNA for the CDR3 is TGTGCCAGCAACAAGGGATTCCATGAGCAGTACTTC. Protein sequence: CASNKGFHEQYF.

The rearrangement uses TRBV6-4 and TRBJ1-1; tentative D call: TRBD1 (5 bases). This CDR3 has 14 amino acids. The V gene lost 4 bases and the J gene lost 7 bases, with 16 bases spanning the gap. Germline CDR1 MRHNA, CDR2 SNTAGT. The CDR3 reads CASSVDISLGEAFF. DNA for the CDR3: TGTGCCAGCAGTGTGGACATCTCCTTAGGTGAAGCTTTCTTT.